This is a list of T cell receptor beta chains from one sample in a study of technical replicates of blood from a few donors. Only in-frame clones appear in the TCRdb table, and some are missing; sequencing was by immunoSEQ multiplex PCR. The repertoire has some 70,000 clones, more than 85% of them found once; the top ten carry 4.7%. Input material: PBMCs. The source of these receptors is a human donor in good health. Some clones in this sample may be carry-over from other donors' samples. CDR3s include the opening cysteine and the closing phenylalanine or tryptophan. The D gene is left open where the match is weak. Size values are once, few and many counts, or a class for expanded clones, and some rows have none.

clone size: .
V gene: TRBV7-2
J gene: TRBJ2-7
D gene: TRBD2
CDR3 DNA: TGTGCCAGCAGCCGGGGGATGCTAGCGGGGGGGCCAGGGGAGCAGTACTTC
CDR3 protein: CASSRGMLAGGPGEQYF

clone size: .
V gene: TRBV19
J gene: TRBJ2-1
D gene: TRBD1
CDR3 DNA: TGTGCCAGTAGCAGGGGGCGAGATTCCAATGAGCAGTTCTTC
CDR3 protein: CASSRGRDSNEQFF

clone size: .
V gene: TRBV6-5
J gene: TRBJ1-1
D gene: .
CDR3 DNA: TGTGCCAGCAGGGCAACACTGAACACTGAAGCTTTCTTT
CDR3 protein: CASRATLNTEAFF

clone size: once
V gene: TRBV7-7
J gene: TRBJ2-3
D gene: .
CDR3 DNA: TGTGCCAGCAGCTCCTCGGTCGACAGGAATACGCAGTATTTT
CDR3 protein: CASSSSVDRNTQYF

clone size: once
V gene: TRBV18
J gene: TRBJ1-1
D gene: .
CDR3 DNA: TGTGCCAGCTCACCGGTGGGAGGGAACACTGAAGCTTTCTTT
CDR3 protein: CASSPVGGNTEAFF

clone size: once
V gene: TRBV5-1
J gene: TRBJ2-7
D gene: TRBD1
CDR3 DNA: TGCGCCAGCAGCCTCACAGGGGCTTTATACGAGCAGTACTTC
CDR3 protein: CASSLTGALYEQYF

clone size: .
V gene: TRBV7-6
J gene: TRBJ1-5
D gene: .
CDR3 DNA: TGTGCCAGCAGCTTACAACCCGGGTCCCAACAGGTTCAGCCCCAGCATTTT
CDR3 protein: CASSLQPGSQQVQPQHF

clone size: .
V gene: TRBV7-7
J gene: TRBJ2-7
D gene: .
CDR3 DNA: TGTGCCAGCAGCTCAGGGGCAGACTACGAGCAGTACTTC
CDR3 protein: CASSSGADYEQYF

clone size: once
V gene: TRBV7-2
J gene: TRBJ2-7
D gene: TRBD1
CDR3 DNA: TGTGCCAGCAGCTACGGGACAGAGGGCTACGAGCAGTACTTC
CDR3 protein: CASSYGTEGYEQYF

clone size: .
V gene: TRBV6-5
J gene: TRBJ1-2
D gene: .
CDR3 DNA: TGTGCCAGCAGTTACCAGCAGCGGAACTATGGCTACACCTTC
CDR3 protein: CASSYQQRNYGYTF

clone size: .
V gene: TRBV28
J gene: TRBJ1-2
D gene: .
CDR3 DNA: TGTGCCAGCAGTCCCCAGACATCAGCTAACTATGGCTACACCTTC
CDR3 protein: CASSPQTSANYGYTF

clone size: .
V gene: TRBV6-5
J gene: TRBJ2-2
D gene: TRBD1
CDR3 DNA: TGTGCCAGCAGTTCCCCTCGAGGGGGCTACACCGGGGAGCTGTTTTTT
CDR3 protein: CASSSPRGGYTGELFF

clone size: .
V gene: TRBV7-9
J gene: TRBJ2-1
D gene: TRBD2
CDR3 DNA: TGTGCCAGCAGCCCGGGGACTAGCGGGGGGGCCATCGTAGACAATGAGCAGTTCTTC
CDR3 protein: CASSPGTSGGAIVDNEQFF

clone size: .
V gene: TRBV29-1
J gene: TRBJ2-5
D gene: TRBD2
CDR3 DNA: TGCAGCGCCATTGGGAGGGTGGATTGGACCCAGTACTTC
CDR3 protein: CSAIGRVDWTQYF

clone size: .
V gene: TRBV6-1
J gene: TRBJ2-5
D gene: TRBD2
CDR3 DNA: TGTGCCAGCAGTGGGGATCTAGCGGGGGGTATAGAGACCCAGTACTTC
CDR3 protein: CASSGDLAGGIETQYF

clone size: .
V gene: TRBV6-1
J gene: TRBJ1-2
D gene: .
CDR3 DNA: TGTGCCACCAAACTTTGGGGAGGGGAGGTTGGCTACACCTTC
CDR3 protein: CATKLWGGEVGYTF

clone size: few
V gene: TRBV6-5
J gene: TRBJ2-6
D gene: .
CDR3 DNA: TGTGCCAGCAGTTACTCTAGTTTGACTGGGGCCAACGTCCTGACTTTC
CDR3 protein: CASSYSSLTGANVLTF

clone size: .
V gene: TRBV28
J gene: TRBJ1-2
D gene: TRBD1
CDR3 DNA: TGTGCCAGCAGTTTGGGGGGACAGGGGGACTATGGCTACACCTTC
CDR3 protein: CASSLGGQGDYGYTF

clone size: .
V gene: TRBV30
J gene: TRBJ2-7
D gene: TRBD1
CDR3 DNA: TGTGCCTGGAGTGTTTTAGGGACAGGGGGGTACGAGCAGTACTTC
CDR3 protein: CAWSVLGTGGYEQYF

clone size: .
V gene: TRBV7-2
J gene: TRBJ2-7
D gene: .
CDR3 DNA: TGTGCCAGCAGCATAATGAGTGGGGCGGTCTCCTACGAGCAGTACTTC
CDR3 protein: CASSIMSGAVSYEQYF

clone size: .
V gene: TRBV4-1
J gene: TRBJ2-6
D gene: .
CDR3 DNA: TGCGCCAGCAGCCAAGACAGGGAAAGCTCTGGGGCCAACGTCCTGACTTTC
CDR3 protein: CASSQDRESSGANVLTF

clone size: .
V gene: TRBV2
J gene: TRBJ1-2
D gene: TRBD1
CDR3 DNA: TGTGCCAGCAGTGAAGCGCTTGGGAGACAGGGATCAGGGGACTATGGCTACACCTTC
CDR3 protein: CASSEALGRQGSGDYGYTF

clone size: .
V gene: TRBV7-9
J gene: TRBJ2-2
D gene: TRBD2
CDR3 DNA: TGTGCCAGCAGCCCGCGGGAGGGGAACACCGGGGAGCTGTTTTTT
CDR3 protein: CASSPREGNTGELFF

clone size: .
V gene: TRBV9
J gene: TRBJ1-2
D gene: .
CDR3 DNA: TGTGCCAGCAGCGTTACAGGAACCGACTATGGCTACACCTTC
CDR3 protein: CASSVTGTDYGYTF

clone size: .
V gene: TRBV30
J gene: TRBJ1-1
D gene: TRBD1
CDR3 DNA: TGTGCCTGGAGTTTCCTGGGACAGGCGAACACTGAAGCTTTCTTT
CDR3 protein: CAWSFLGQANTEAFF

clone size: .
V gene: TRBV19
J gene: TRBJ2-5
D gene: TRBD2
CDR3 DNA: TGTGCCAGCGCGCTAGGGACTAGCGATCAAGAGACCCAGTACTTC
CDR3 protein: CASALGTSDQETQYF

clone size: .
V gene: TRBV7-9
J gene: TRBJ2-7
D gene: .
CDR3 DNA: TGTGCCAGCAGCTTATCCCACTCCTACGAGCAGTACTTC
CDR3 protein: CASSLSHSYEQYF

clone size: .
V gene: TRBV2
J gene: TRBJ2-5
D gene: .
CDR3 DNA: TGTGCCAGGTCACAGGGGACGGGAGCGGGGACCCAGTACTTC
CDR3 protein: CARSQGTGAGTQYF

clone size: .
V gene: TRBV7-2
J gene: TRBJ2-1
D gene: .
CDR3 DNA: TGTGCCAGCAGCTCAGGCGGTTACAGCGGTAAGGGTAATGAGCAGTTCTTC
CDR3 protein: CASSSGGYSGKGNEQFF

clone size: once
V gene: TRBV6-1
J gene: TRBJ2-5
D gene: .
CDR3 DNA: TGTGCCAGCAGTGTCATTCCCCCGAGGGGGGGAGAGACCCAGTACTTC
CDR3 protein: CASSVIPPRGGETQYF

clone size: .
V gene: TRBV28
J gene: TRBJ1-2
D gene: TRBD1
CDR3 DNA: TGTGCCAGCAGTTCGGGACAGGGGGCCGCCATTGGCTATGGCTACACCTTC
CDR3 protein: CASSSGQGAAIGYGYTF

clone size: .
V gene: TRBV7-8
J gene: TRBJ1-1
D gene: .
CDR3 DNA: TGTGCCAGCAGCTTCGGCGGGCCCCACACTGAAGCTTTCTTT
CDR3 protein: CASSFGGPHTEAFF

clone size: few
V gene: TRBV7-2
J gene: TRBJ2-3
D gene: TRBD2
CDR3 DNA: TGTGCCAGCAGCCCTAGCGGGAGTAGAACAGATACGCAGTATTTT
CDR3 protein: CASSPSGSRTDTQYF

clone size: .
V gene: TRBV9
J gene: TRBJ1-5
D gene: TRBD1
CDR3 DNA: TGTGCCAGCAGCGCGACAGGGCATAATCAGCCCCAGCATTTT
CDR3 protein: CASSATGHNQPQHF

clone size: .
V gene: TRBV6-5
J gene: TRBJ2-3
D gene: .
CDR3 DNA: TGTGCCAGCAGTTACTCGACACTCTCAGATACGCAGTATTTT
CDR3 protein: CASSYSTLSDTQYF

clone size: once
V gene: TRBV5-6
J gene: TRBJ2-7
D gene: TRBD1
CDR3 DNA: TGTGCCAGCGGGGTATCATCGGGACAGGGAAAGAAGCAGTACTTC
CDR3 protein: CASGVSSGQGKKQYF

clone size: .
V gene: TRBV4-1
J gene: TRBJ1-1
D gene: TRBD1
CDR3 DNA: TGCGCCAGCAGCCAAGAGGGGACAGGGCTGAACACTGAAGCTTTCTTT
CDR3 protein: CASSQEGTGLNTEAFF

clone size: .
V gene: TRBV12-2
J gene: TRBJ2-4
D gene: .
CDR3 DNA: TGTGCAAGTCGCTCGGACAGCCAGACCGCCAAAAACATTCAGTACTTC
CDR3 protein: CASRSDSQTAKNIQYF

clone size: .
V gene: TRBV6-5
J gene: TRBJ1-1
D gene: TRBD1
CDR3 DNA: TGTGCCACCCGGACAGGGATAATGAACACTGAAGCTTTCTTT
CDR3 protein: CATRTGIMNTEAFF

clone size: .
V gene: TRBV6-6
J gene: TRBJ1-2
D gene: .
CDR3 DNA: TGTGCCAGCTCCCCACCCGAGGGTGCTAACTATGGCTACACCTTC
CDR3 protein: CASSPPEGANYGYTF

clone size: .
V gene: TRBV15
J gene: TRBJ2-1
D gene: .
CDR3 DNA: TGTGCCACCCGCTGGGCGAATGAGCAGTTCTTC
CDR3 protein: CATRWANEQFF

clone size: .
V gene: TRBV27
J gene: TRBJ1-5
D gene: .
CDR3 DNA: TGTGCCAGCAGTTTAAGGGGGAAAACCCTAGACAAGGATCAGCCCCAGCATTTT
CDR3 protein: CASSLRGKTLDKDQPQHF

clone size: .
V gene: TRBV5-4
J gene: TRBJ2-7
D gene: TRBD1
CDR3 DNA: TGTGCCAGCAGCTCCCAGGGGGCGACCTACGAGCAGTACTTC
CDR3 protein: CASSSQGATYEQYF

clone size: .
V gene: TRBV30
J gene: TRBJ2-3
D gene: .
CDR3 DNA: TGTGCCTGGGGCTTAAGCACAGATACGCAGTATTTT
CDR3 protein: CAWGLSTDTQYF

clone size: .
V gene: TRBV25-1
J gene: TRBJ2-2
D gene: .
CDR3 DNA: TGTGCCAGCAGTGACGGGGAGAACACCGGGGAGCTGTTTTTT
CDR3 protein: CASSDGENTGELFF

clone size: .
V gene: TRBV30
J gene: TRBJ1-2
D gene: .
CDR3 DNA: TGTGCCTGGAGTGTACATCTGGCCTCTAACTATGGCTACACCTTC
CDR3 protein: CAWSVHLASNYGYTF

clone size: .
V gene: TRBV6-5
J gene: TRBJ2-1
D gene: TRBD1
CDR3 DNA: TGTGCCAGCAGGTCGACAGGGCTAAACAATGAGCAGTTCTTC
CDR3 protein: CASRSTGLNNEQFF

clone size: once
V gene: TRBV7-3
J gene: TRBJ1-1
D gene: TRBD1
CDR3 DNA: TGTGCCAGCAGCACCCAACAGGGGGCTGAAGCTTTCTTT
CDR3 protein: CASSTQQGAEAFF

clone size: .
V gene: TRBV19
J gene: TRBJ2-1
D gene: TRBD1
CDR3 DNA: TGTGCCAGTAGCCAACGGGACAGGGGGGAAGCCTACAATGAGCAGTTCTTC
CDR3 protein: CASSQRDRGEAYNEQFF

clone size: .
V gene: TRBV7-9
J gene: TRBJ2-7
D gene: .
CDR3 DNA: TGTGCCAGCGGAACGGGGGGCAGGCACGAGCAGTACTTC
CDR3 protein: CASGTGGRHEQYF

clone size: .
V gene: TRBV5-5
J gene: TRBJ1-1
D gene: .
CDR3 DNA: TGTGCCAGCAGCTTGATCGGGGGGGGAATGACTGAAGCTTTCTTT
CDR3 protein: CASSLIGGGMTEAFF

clone size: .
V gene: TRBV19
J gene: TRBJ2-2
D gene: TRBD1
CDR3 DNA: TGTGCCAGTAGTGCGAGACAGGGGGTTGGGAACACCGGGGAGCTGTTTTTT
CDR3 protein: CASSARQGVGNTGELFF

clone size: .
V gene: TRBV9
J gene: TRBJ2-3
D gene: .
CDR3 DNA: TGTGCCAGCAGCCCCCTCCTCGATACGCAGTATTTT
CDR3 protein: CASSPLLDTQYF

clone size: .
V gene: TRBV4-1
J gene: TRBJ2-1
D gene: .
CDR3 DNA: TGCGCCAGCAGGGATCTAGGAACAAATGAGCAGTTCTTC
CDR3 protein: CASRDLGTNEQFF

clone size: .
V gene: TRBV2
J gene: TRBJ1-6
D gene: TRBD1
CDR3 DNA: TGTGCCAGCAGCGTACAGGGGGCCTATTCACCCCTCCACTTT
CDR3 protein: CASSVQGAYSPLHF

clone size: .
V gene: TRBV10-3
J gene: TRBJ1-4
D gene: .
CDR3 DNA: TGTGCCATCAGTGCAACGGGGGGAGGGGAAAAACTGTTTTTT
CDR3 protein: CAISATGGGEKLFF

clone size: .
V gene: TRBV18
J gene: TRBJ2-2
D gene: .
CDR3 DNA: TGTGCCAGCTCACCAGCGGCCAGTTCCCACGGGGAGCTGTTTTTT
CDR3 protein: CASSPAASSHGELFF

clone size: .
V gene: TRBV4-2
J gene: TRBJ2-3
D gene: TRBD2
CDR3 DNA: TGTGCCAGCAGCCAAGAGGGACTAGCGACAGGCACAGATACGCAGTATTTT
CDR3 protein: CASSQEGLATGTDTQYF

clone size: .
V gene: TRBV10-1
J gene: TRBJ2-1
D gene: .
CDR3 DNA: TGCGCCAGCCGGAGGAGCTCCTACAATGAGCAGTTCTTC
CDR3 protein: CASRRSSYNEQFF

clone size: .
V gene: TRBV6-5
J gene: TRBJ2-3
D gene: TRBD2
CDR3 DNA: TGTGCCAGCAGTTTGACTAGCGGGAGCGCCGATACGCAGTATTTT
CDR3 protein: CASSLTSGSADTQYF